This record concerns one T cell receptor beta chain sequence. This clone's antigen is unknown. Per-base qualities were not stored, and no clone one base away is much larger. Each donor gave one peripheral blood draw, averaging approximately 120 mL, which was collected into heparinised tubes. Naive, central memory, regulatory and stem cell-like memory CD4+ T cells were sorted on a BD FACSAria II using a panel including CD45RO, CCR7, CD25, CD127, CD95 and CD27. All sorted populations exceeded 95% purity. PBMCs were isolated immediately by Lymphoprep density gradient centrifugation and stained directly without culture. Samples were stained and sorted in pairs, with one healthy donor and one patient per experiment, so that batch effects were minimized. The entry originates in a study of beta chain features in type 1 diabetes (dated by TCRdb to 2017 to 2018). Describing the broader study: Mean age, gender distribution, total cell number and subset yield did not differ between patients and healthy donors. A total of 85 million to 140 million sorted cells were examined across all samples, and the number of cells per subset was strongly correlated with RNA yield. The study compared the TCRB repertoires of sorted circulating CD4+ T cell subsets in recently diagnosed type 1 diabetes patients with those in matched healthy donors. Whereas all 30 or so donors provided naive and central memory subsets, regulatory and stem cell-like memory subsets were isolated from just 8 patients and about eight healthy donors.

What the authors observed across the whole study: Type 1 diabetes patients showed a moderate but significant shortening of TCRB CDR3 length in all four CD4+ subsets. Naive, central memory and regulatory TCRB repertoires appeared more similar among patients than among healthy donors. PCR may preferentially amplify shorter templates, but because patient and control samples were amplified and corrected together, any resulting skew would affect both groups equally. Because cDNA was sequenced instead of genomic DNA, highly expressing activated cells could be over-represented, though the groups showed no difference in activation or CD3 levels. Patients with type 1 diabetes made fewer insertions and deleted more nucleotides at VDJ recombination sites, implying thymic rearrangement abnormalities. Only small numbers of individuals were included in the HLA sub-analyses, which left unresolved whether HLA type had any influence on TCRB rearrangement.

From V the trimming removes 4 bases and from J it removes 5 bases, while the gene matches leave 3 bases of the junction unaccounted for. From the cysteine up to the phenylalanine, the CDR3 has a length of 14 residues. The sequence is cut down to CDR3 DNA, 42 bases in frame from base 1. CDR1 and CDR2 were assigned from the germline V gene as SGHDN and FVKESK. The entire isolated RNA was reverse transcribed using the High Capacity cDNA Reverse Transcription Kit, and thus expressed TCRB transcripts were sequenced. Deep immunoSEQ sequencing was applied to naive, central memory and regulatory T cell samples, giving an average of roughly 3.5 million total reads per sample. Sorted cells were lysed in RLT buffer and RNA was extracted with DNase-treated RNeasy Micro or Mini kits, depending on cell number. To prevent cross-contamination, each cell subset was processed individually, whereas patient and healthy donor samples were processed jointly. Using the immunoSEQ multiplex PCR, TCRB sequences were amplified from cDNA into 87-bp fragments spanning the CDR3 region. Sequencing of the amplicons was performed on the Illumina HiSeq platform. As for how the authors treated the data: PCR bias was corrected computationally using synthetic template baselines, and reads within Hamming distance 2 were collapsed, with unmergeable singletons discarded. Reads were aligned to IMGT to assign V, D and J genes, CDR3 length, and insertions or deletions at six rearrangement sites. Clonotype counts were normalized to sorted cell number within each subset before computing true diversity and Gini coefficients with the tcR R package. Repertoire sharing was quantified using the overlap coefficient calculated on TCRB nucleotide sequences. TCRdb obtained this table from immuneACCESS and retained in-frame rearrangements with V and J assigned. These tables miss some clones; where compared with another copy, unresolved V genes account for less than half of the shortfall, and the remainder is unexplained. V and J calls and clone size are given by that table; D and trimming were obtained from the DNA. Across this sample there are some 160,000 clones, with around 8.3% seen only once. In total, the top ten clones hold over 0.45% of the sample.

Sequencing was carried out using central memory CD4+ T cells from blood. The source is a woman aged 18-29 years with type 1 diabetes. This sequence uses TRBV14 and TRBJ2-7, and TRBD2 matches 12 of the central bases. CDR3 protein: CASSPRLAGDEQYF. Here is the DNA: TGTGCCAGCAGCCCCCGACTAGCGGGAGACGAGCAGTACTTC.